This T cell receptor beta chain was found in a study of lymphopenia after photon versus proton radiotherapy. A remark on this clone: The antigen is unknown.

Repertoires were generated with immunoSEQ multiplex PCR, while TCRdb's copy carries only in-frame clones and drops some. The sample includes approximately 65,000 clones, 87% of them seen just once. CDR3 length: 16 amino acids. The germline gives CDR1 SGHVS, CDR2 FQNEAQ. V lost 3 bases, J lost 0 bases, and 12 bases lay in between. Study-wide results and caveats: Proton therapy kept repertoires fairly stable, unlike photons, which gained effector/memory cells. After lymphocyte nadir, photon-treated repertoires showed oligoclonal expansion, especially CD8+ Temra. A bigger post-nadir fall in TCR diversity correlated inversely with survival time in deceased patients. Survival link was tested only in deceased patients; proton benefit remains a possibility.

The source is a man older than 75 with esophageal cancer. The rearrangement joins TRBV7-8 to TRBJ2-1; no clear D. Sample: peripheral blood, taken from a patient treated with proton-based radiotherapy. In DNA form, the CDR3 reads TGTGCCAGCAGCTTCCTGACGAGGAGCTCCTACAATGAGCAGTTCTTC. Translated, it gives CASSFLTRSSYNEQFF. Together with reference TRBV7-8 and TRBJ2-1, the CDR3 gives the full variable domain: GAGVSQSPRYKVAKRGQDVALRCDPISGHVSLFWYQQALGQGPEFLTYFQNEAQLDKSGLPSDRFFAERPEGSVSTLKIQRTQQEDSAVYLCASSFLTRSSYNEQFFGPGTRLTVL.